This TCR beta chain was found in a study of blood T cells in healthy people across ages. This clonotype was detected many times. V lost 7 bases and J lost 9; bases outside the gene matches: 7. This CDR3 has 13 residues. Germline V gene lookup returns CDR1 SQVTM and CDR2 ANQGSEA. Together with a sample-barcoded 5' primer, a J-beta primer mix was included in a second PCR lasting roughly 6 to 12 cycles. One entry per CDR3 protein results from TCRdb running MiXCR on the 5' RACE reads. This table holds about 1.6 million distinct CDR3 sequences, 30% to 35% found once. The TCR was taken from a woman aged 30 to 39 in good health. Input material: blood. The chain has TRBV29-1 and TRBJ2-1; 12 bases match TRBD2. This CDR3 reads CSAAGTSGSEQFF. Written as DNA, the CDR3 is TGCAGCGCAGCCGGGACTAGCGGGTCTGAGCAGTTCTTC.